This T cell receptor (beta chain) was retrieved from a study of T cell responses to AZD1222 COVID-19 vaccine. Study at large: Pooled samples include second doses given at about 4 or 12 weeks. Study results and limitations: Baseline antibody screening turned up just a handful of seropositive AZD1222 recipients.

In regard to this clone: What it binds is unknown.

The repertoire was sequenced with immunoSEQ multiplex PCR; TCRdb's copy has only in-frame clones and lacks some. The sample yields fewer than 120,000 clones, 81% seen once. The receptor's source is an adult in good health. The sample was peripheral blood, taken on day 0 of AZD1222 vaccination.

This chain's CDR3 is CASSVGQSDTQYF. CDR3 DNA: TGCGCCAGCAGCGTGGGACAGTCGGATACGCAGTATTTT. The gene calls are TRBV5-1 and TRBJ2-3; 7 bases are a match to TRBD1. The CDR3 is 13 amino acids. V lost 4 bases and J lost 6; bases outside the gene matches: 5. The V gene's germline CDR1 is SGHRS and CDR2 YFSETQ.